This T cell receptor (beta chain) was obtained from a study of blood T cells in healthy people across ages (dated by TCRdb to about 2015). Study-level background: In model experiments, template switching captured roughly one uniquely barcoded TCR beta cDNA molecule for every two T cells. Four age groups were formed from the donors: young (average about 17 years), middle-aged (less than 40), aged (about 62) and long-lived (about 80). To track age-related changes in TCR beta repertoire diversity, the study relied on deep sequencing normalized with unique cDNA molecular identifiers. The study analyzed two additional independent replicas of 1 million unique cDNA reads from the same blood draw for two donors, one aged 18 to 29 and one aged 80 or older. To avoid experimental bias, donors of different ages were distributed randomly across sequencing lanes.

This clonotype has a count of ten or more. What this receptor recognizes is not known. No much larger clone is present one base from it, and per-base qualities are unavailable. Libraries were prepared through 5' RACE. TCRdb shows the sequencer as Illumina HiSeq 2500. A second PCR of roughly 6 to 12 cycles was performed with a sample-barcoded 5' primer and a J-beta primer mix. Each TCR beta cDNA molecule received a unique molecular identifier from a template-switch 5' adaptor carrying 12 random nucleotides. Each sample yielded at least 3 million CDR3-containing paired-end reads. First-strand cDNA was synthesized from all RNA with the Mint cDNA synthesis kit, primed by a TRBC-specific oligonucleotide. All cDNA was treated with uracil-DNA glycosylase and then went through a first 18-cycle PCR with the universal primers M1SS and BC2_uni_R. The authors' pipeline ran thus. Normalization of each sample was performed by random selection of 1 million high-quality reads, each carrying a distinct molecular identifier. Reads with shared molecular identifiers were discarded instead of being binned into consensus sequences. MiTCR, set to a Q25 quality threshold and the strictest error-elimination algorithm, was used for CDR3 identification, clonotype clustering and error correction. A nonparametric unseen species model with Euler transformation was used to estimate a lower bound on total TCR beta diversity. Clones were called with MiXCR by TCRdb after fastp trimmed the public reads at Q25, and only in-frame beta chains were retained. Each entry merges the rows of one CDR3 protein and shows their most common DNA and genes. What appears here as the V and J calls and clone size reflects TCRdb's work, not the paper's. This sample holds roughly 700,000 distinct CDR3 sequences; about 30% were observed only once. 15% of the sample comes from the top ten.

Systemically healthy Caucasian individuals from Russia, roughly 40 in total and aged roughly 6 to 100 years, were included as donors. Roughly 10 milliliters of peripheral blood were collected from each donor into EDTA-treated Vacutainer tubes. Ficoll-Paque density-gradient centrifugation was used to isolate PBMCs, with at least 6 million obtained per sample. Total RNA, at least 5 micrograms per sample, was extracted from PBMCs with Trizol reagent. The percentages of naive CD45RAhigh/CD27high T cells were determined by flow cytometry on a PBMC aliquot from every donor. The CDR3 goes from the cysteine to the phenylalanine over 14 residues. Just CDR3 DNA is preserved here, 42 bases in frame from base 1. V is shortened by 1 base, J by 1 base, and the region joining them spans 8 bases. From the germline V gene, CDR1 is MNHNS and CDR2 is SASEGT. The paper as a whole reports these results and caveats: Compared with the aged group, more naive CD4+ T cells, fewer expanded clones and increased TCR diversity were shown by the long-lived group, suggesting age selection. Since profiling was done on bulk unsorted PBMCs, naive and antigen-experienced compartments could not be conclusively compared. Estimates of total diversity from one million sequenced T cells were regarded as lower bounds and underestimates. The percentage of naive T cells measured by flow cytometry correlated strongly with observed TCR beta diversity. As age increased, observed TCR beta diversity per million T cells dropped in a roughly linear way, and a significant reduction was already evident by age about 40. Donor CMV infection status was unknown, potentially confounding age-related changes in expanded clonotypes.

Sample: blood. The chain couples TRBV6-1 to TRBJ2-7; confidence is insufficient to name the D gene. The sequence came from a woman of 80 years or more in good health. Donor details come from another sample of the same person, matched by shared clones. In nucleotide form, the sequence is TGTGCCAGCAGTGAAGGGCTGGGGTCCTACGAGCAGTACTTC. Its product reads: CASSEGLGSYEQYF.